This T cell receptor beta chain was found in a study of blood T cell repertoires in COVID-19. At the level of the study: Donors in the United States, Italy and Spain gave samples during acute or convalescent COVID-19.

This table comes from immunoSEQ multiplex PCR, and its TCRdb copy is limited to in-frame clones, with some not included. The sample holds fewer than 300,000 clones, approximately 84% seen once. Looked up from germline, CDR1 is SGHAT and CDR2 is FQNNGV. This CDR3 is built from 17 residues. V lost 5 bases, J lost 8 bases, and 17 bases stayed unmatched. Sequenced input: peripheral blood. The chain links TRBV11-2 to TRBJ2-1; 8 bases line up with TRBD2. The sequence came from a human donor in a cohort sampled during active COVID-19. The CDR3 sequence: CASSLGPGLASSDEQFF. CDR3 nucleotide sequence: TGTGCCAGCAGCCTAGGGCCAGGACTAGCCTCGAGCGATGAGCAGTTCTTC.